The rows below give T cell receptor beta chains drawn from one sample of a study of T cell responses to AZD1222 COVID-19 vaccine. The data were produced by immunoSEQ multiplex PCR, yet TCRdb's version contains in-frame clones alone and is incomplete. The table lists approximately 210,000 clones, 90% to 95% of them singletons. The starting material was peripheral blood, obtained 28 days after the second AZD1222 dose. These receptors were obtained from an adult who received the AZD1222 COVID-19 vaccine. Both conserved end residues are part of each CDR3. Fields, in order: D gene, J gene, V gene, CDR3 protein. A D gene is named only where the DNA matches it firmly.

D: NA; J: TRBJ1-5; V: TRBV7-9; CDR3: CASSSYRAPRSAHNQPQHF
D: NA; J: TRBJ1-1; V: TRBV5-1; CDR3: CASSAGVGSGETEAFF
D: TRBD1; J: TRBJ2-7; V: TRBV28; CDR3: CASSPGTGVSYEQYF
D: NA; J: TRBJ2-5; V: TRBV20-1; CDR3: CSASRTVQETQYF
D: NA; J: TRBJ2-7; V: TRBV11-3; CDR3: CASRSGETKPEQYF
D: NA; J: TRBJ1-2; V: TRBV28; CDR3: CASTSTQGWYGYTF
D: TRBD2; J: TRBJ2-2; V: TRBV27; CDR3: CASSPRDYLNTGELFF
D: NA; J: TRBJ2-7; V: TRBV5-4; CDR3: CASSWGDGYEQYF
D: NA; J: TRBJ2-7; V: TRBV6-5; CDR3: CASSYPGDEQYF
D: NA; J: TRBJ1-1; V: TRBV5-1; CDR3: CASSPGRPTGSTEAFF
D: NA; J: TRBJ2-1; V: TRBV15; CDR3: CATSRVYANEQFF
D: NA; J: TRBJ1-4; V: TRBV2; CDR3: CASSDERLEKLFF
D: NA; J: TRBJ2-3; V: TRBV24-1; CDR3: CATSEPTGPDTQYF
D: TRBD1; J: TRBJ2-1; V: TRBV27; CDR3: CASSRPGQGYIEQFF
D: NA; J: TRBJ2-1; V: TRBV28; CDR3: CASSILKGIVYNEQFF
D: NA; J: TRBJ2-7; V: TRBV28; CDR3: CASSPNPREQYF
D: TRBD1; J: TRBJ1-5; V: TRBV10-2; CDR3: CASSLGTGNNQPQHF
D: NA; J: TRBJ1-3; V: TRBV7-2; CDR3: CASSPPGASGNTIYF
D: NA; J: TRBJ2-7; V: TRBV7-2; CDR3: CASSFSRDVYEQYF
D: NA; J: TRBJ1-1; V: TRBV4-3; CDR3: CASSQDSGQDTEAFF
D: TRBD2; J: TRBJ2-7; V: TRBV29-1; CDR3: CSAVRGGSYEQYF
D: NA; J: TRBJ1-4; V: TRBV7-2; CDR3: CASSTGAKKGEKLFF
D: NA; J: TRBJ2-1; V: TRBV4-3; CDR3: CASSLQSLDNEQFF
D: TRBD2; J: TRBJ2-7; V: TRBV27; CDR3: CASSPGGGGFSEQYF
D: NA; J: TRBJ2-7; V: TRBV24-1; CDR3: CATPGRDLAFEQYF
D: TRBD1; J: TRBJ2-5; V: TRBV19; CDR3: CASSVRDREETQYF
D: NA; J: TRBJ2-5; V: TRBV4-1; CDR3: CASSRGLETVETQYF
D: TRBD2; J: TRBJ2-1; V: TRBV7-8; CDR3: CASSPYGLAGGSYNEQFF
D: NA; J: TRBJ2-7; V: TRBV11-3; CDR3: CASSRNFGAETYEQYF
D: TRBD2; J: TRBJ2-5; V: TRBV12-3/TRBV12-4; CDR3: CASSLTSGGTQYF
D: NA; J: TRBJ2-2; V: TRBV9; CDR3: CASSVGGIIRSYTGELFF
D: TRBD1; J: TRBJ2-1; V: TRBV9; CDR3: CASSVAQGGHEFF
D: NA; J: TRBJ1-2; V: TRBV18; CDR3: CASSPGDSNYGYTF
D: NA; J: TRBJ2-5; V: TRBV5-5; CDR3: CASSLVAGVGVETQYF
D: TRBD1; J: TRBJ2-7; V: TRBV7-9; CDR3: CASSPRTGDRWEQYF
D: NA; J: TRBJ2-3; V: TRBV7-9; CDR3: CASSWGLDRGTDTQYF
D: TRBD2; J: TRBJ2-7; V: TRBV12-3/TRBV12-4; CDR3: CASKGGTEQYF
D: NA; J: TRBJ2-1; V: TRBV4-3; CDR3: CASSPRFSSYNEQFF
D: TRBD2; J: TRBJ2-1; V: TRBV7-9; CDR3: CASSWRESSYNEQFF
D: TRBD1; J: TRBJ2-7; V: TRBV7-9; CDR3: CASSHTQGFPYEQYF
D: TRBD1; J: TRBJ1-2; V: TRBV10-3; CDR3: CAISGQGTNYGYTF
D: NA; J: TRBJ2-7; V: TRBV27; CDR3: CASGFLDPRDSYEQYF
D: NA; J: TRBJ2-7; V: TRBV29-1; CDR3: CSVVLSYEQYF
D: TRBD1; J: TRBJ1-6; V: TRBV9; CDR3: CASSVEGANSPLHF
D: NA; J: TRBJ2-7; V: TRBV7-3; CDR3: CASSFGPGPYEQYF
D: NA; J: TRBJ2-1; V: TRBV14; CDR3: CASSQVANEQFF
D: NA; J: TRBJ1-4; V: TRBV7-9; CDR3: CASSNIRGYLNEKLFF
D: NA; J: TRBJ1-6; V: TRBV6-6; CDR3: CASLNGGTSPLHF
D: TRBD2; J: TRBJ2-1; V: TRBV2; CDR3: CASPGLAGANEQFF
D: TRBD2; J: TRBJ2-5; V: TRBV5-1; CDR3: CASSPDSGVQETQYF
D: NA; J: TRBJ2-1; V: TRBV12-5; CDR3: CASASQAASYNEQFF
D: TRBD2; J: TRBJ2-7; V: TRBV2; CDR3: CASQAGGPSEQYF
D: NA; J: TRBJ1-1; V: TRBV7-2; CDR3: CASSLGIWSGRTEAFF
D: NA; J: TRBJ1-2; V: TRBV18; CDR3: CASSPLGTFGDYGYTF
D: NA; J: TRBJ2-2; V: TRBV11-2; CDR3: CASSPDSGGELFF
D: NA; J: TRBJ2-2; V: TRBV28; CDR3: CASKTQGYVGELFF
D: NA; J: TRBJ2-7; V: TRBV30; CDR3: CAWSMFGGNSYEQYF
D: TRBD2; J: TRBJ2-5; V: TRBV18; CDR3: CASSPLAVETQYF
D: NA; J: TRBJ2-4; V: TRBV5-1; CDR3: CASDAGSRLTKNIQYF